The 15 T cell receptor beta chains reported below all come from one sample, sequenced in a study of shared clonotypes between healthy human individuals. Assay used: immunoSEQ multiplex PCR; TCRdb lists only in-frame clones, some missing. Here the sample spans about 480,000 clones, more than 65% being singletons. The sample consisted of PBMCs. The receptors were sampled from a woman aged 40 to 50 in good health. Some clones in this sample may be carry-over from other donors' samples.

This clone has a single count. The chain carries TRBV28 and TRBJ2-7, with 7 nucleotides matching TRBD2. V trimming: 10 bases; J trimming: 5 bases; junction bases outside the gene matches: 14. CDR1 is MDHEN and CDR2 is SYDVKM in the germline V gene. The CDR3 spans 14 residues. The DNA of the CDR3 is TGTGCCACCATTGATGAGCGGGATATCAACGAGCAGTACTTC. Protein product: CATIDERDINEQYF.

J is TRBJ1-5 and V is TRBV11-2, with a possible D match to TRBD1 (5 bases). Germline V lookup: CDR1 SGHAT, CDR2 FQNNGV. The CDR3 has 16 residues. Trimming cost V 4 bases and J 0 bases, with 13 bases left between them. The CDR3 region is CASSSLTGYSNQPQHF. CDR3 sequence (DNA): TGTGCCAGCAGCTCCCTCACAGGTTATAGCAATCAGCCCCAGCATTTT.

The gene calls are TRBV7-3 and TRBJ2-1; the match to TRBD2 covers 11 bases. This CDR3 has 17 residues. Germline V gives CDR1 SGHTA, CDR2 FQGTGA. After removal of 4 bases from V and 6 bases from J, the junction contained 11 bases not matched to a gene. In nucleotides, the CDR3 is TGTGCCAGCAGCTCGGGTCTAGCGGGAGGCGGGGTCAATGAGCAGTTCTTC. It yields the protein CASSSGLAGGGVNEQFF.

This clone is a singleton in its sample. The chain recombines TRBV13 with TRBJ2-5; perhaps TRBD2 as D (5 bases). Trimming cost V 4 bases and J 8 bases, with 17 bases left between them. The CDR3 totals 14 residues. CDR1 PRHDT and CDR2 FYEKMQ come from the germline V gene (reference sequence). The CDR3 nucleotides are TGTGCCAGCAGCTCCCGACCCGGGGTGGGCACCCAGTACTTC. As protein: CASSSRPGVGTQYF.

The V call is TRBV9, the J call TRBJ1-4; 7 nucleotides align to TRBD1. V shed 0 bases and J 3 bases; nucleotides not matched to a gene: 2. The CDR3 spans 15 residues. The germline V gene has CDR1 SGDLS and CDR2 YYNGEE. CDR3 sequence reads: CASSVVGQANEKLFF. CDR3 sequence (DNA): TGTGCCAGCAGCGTAGTCGGACAGGCTAATGAAAAACTGTTTTTT.

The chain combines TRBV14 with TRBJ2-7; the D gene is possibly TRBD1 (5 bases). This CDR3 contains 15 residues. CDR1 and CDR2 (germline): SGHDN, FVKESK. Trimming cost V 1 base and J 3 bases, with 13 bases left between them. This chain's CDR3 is CASSQVRGEFYEQYF. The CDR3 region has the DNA TGTGCCAGCAGCCAAGTAAGGGGCGAGTTCTACGAGCAGTACTTC.

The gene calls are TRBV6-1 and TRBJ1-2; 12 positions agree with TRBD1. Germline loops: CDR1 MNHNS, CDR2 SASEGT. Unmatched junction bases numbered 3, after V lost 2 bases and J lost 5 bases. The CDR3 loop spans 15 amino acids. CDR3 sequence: CASSEMGQGAYGYTF. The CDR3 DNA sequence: TGTGCCAGCAGTGAAATGGGACAGGGGGCATATGGCTACACCTTC.

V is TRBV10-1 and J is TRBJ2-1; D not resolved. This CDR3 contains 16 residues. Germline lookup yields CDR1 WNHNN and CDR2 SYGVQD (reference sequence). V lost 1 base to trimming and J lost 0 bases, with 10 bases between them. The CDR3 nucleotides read TGCGCCAGCAGTGAGTTATTTGGGGTCTCCTACAATGAGCAGTTCTTC. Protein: CASSELFGVSYNEQFF.

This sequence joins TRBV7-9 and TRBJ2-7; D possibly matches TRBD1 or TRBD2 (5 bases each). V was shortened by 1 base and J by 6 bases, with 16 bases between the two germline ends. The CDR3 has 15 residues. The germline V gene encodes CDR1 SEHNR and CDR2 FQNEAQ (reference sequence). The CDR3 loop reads CASSLDGDRAGEQYF. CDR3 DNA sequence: TGTGCCAGCAGCTTAGACGGGGACCGGGCTGGCGAGCAGTACTTC.

The CDR3, as DNA: TGTGCCAGCAGCTTGGCCATTCAAGAGACCCAGTACTTC. As protein: CASSLAIQETQYF. V and J are TRBV5-6 and TRBJ2-5; D is ambiguous. Germline values: CDR1 SGHDT, CDR2 YYEEEE. Trimming removed 0 bases from V and 2 bases from J, with 5 bases in between. The CDR3 sequence is 13 residues long.

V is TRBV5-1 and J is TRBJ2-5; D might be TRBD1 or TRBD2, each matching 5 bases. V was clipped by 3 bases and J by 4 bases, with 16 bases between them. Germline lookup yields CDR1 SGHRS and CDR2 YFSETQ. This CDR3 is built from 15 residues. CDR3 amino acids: CASSSLGTLSETQYF. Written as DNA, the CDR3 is TGCGCCAGCAGCTCCCTTGGGACCTTATCAGAGACCCAGTACTTC.

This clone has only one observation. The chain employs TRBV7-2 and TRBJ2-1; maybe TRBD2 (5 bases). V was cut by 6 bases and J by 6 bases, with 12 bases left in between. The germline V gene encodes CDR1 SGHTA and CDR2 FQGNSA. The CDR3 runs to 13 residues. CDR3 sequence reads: CASSVGGSNEQFF. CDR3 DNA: TGTGCCAGCAGTGTAGGAGGTAGCAATGAGCAGTTCTTC. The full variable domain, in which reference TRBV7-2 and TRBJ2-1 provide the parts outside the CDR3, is GAGVSQSPSNKVTEKGKDVELRCDPISGHTALYWYRQSLGQGLEFLIYFQGNSAPDKSGLPSDRFSAERTGGSVSTLTIQRTQQEDSAVYLCASSVGGSNEQFFGPGTRLTVL.

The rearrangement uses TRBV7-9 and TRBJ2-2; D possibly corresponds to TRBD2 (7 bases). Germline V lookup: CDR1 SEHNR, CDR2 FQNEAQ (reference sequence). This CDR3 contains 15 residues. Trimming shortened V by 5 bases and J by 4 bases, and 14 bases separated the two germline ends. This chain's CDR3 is CASSVSRGGTGELFF. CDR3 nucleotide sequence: TGTGCCAGCAGCGTATCTAGGGGGGGCACCGGGGAGCTGTTTTTT.

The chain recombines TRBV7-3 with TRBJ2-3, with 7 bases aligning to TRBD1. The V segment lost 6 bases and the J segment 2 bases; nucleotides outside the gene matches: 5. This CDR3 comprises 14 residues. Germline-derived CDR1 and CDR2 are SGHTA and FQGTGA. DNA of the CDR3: TGTGCCAGCAGTACAGGGGCGTCCACAGATACGCAGTATTTT. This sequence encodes CASSTGASTDTQYF.

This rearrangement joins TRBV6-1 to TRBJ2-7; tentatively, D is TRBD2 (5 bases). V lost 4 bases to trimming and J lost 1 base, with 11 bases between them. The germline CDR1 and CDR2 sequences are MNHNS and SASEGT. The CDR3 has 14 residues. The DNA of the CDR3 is TGTGCCAGCAGTGCCGTCGGCGGGTCCTACGAGCAGTACTTC. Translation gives CASSAVGGSYEQYF.